One sample yielded the 3 T cell receptor beta chains listed below, sequenced in a study of tissue T cells after allogeneic stem cell transplantation. Here immunoSEQ multiplex PCR was the method, and the copy in TCRdb shows in-frame clones only, minus some. The sample lists 20,000 to 30,000 clones; roughly 89% were seen once. The material sequenced was blood, taken before transplantation. These receptors all come from a male donor older than 55 who later had graft-versus-host disease after an allogeneic stem cell transplant.

CDR3: CASSGGRGKNTGELFF. DNA for the CDR3: TGTGCCAGCAGTGGGGGGCGGGGAAAGAACACCGGGGAGCTGTTTTTT. The chain recombines TRBV2 with TRBJ2-2; perhaps D is TRBD1 or TRBD2 (6 bases each). Germline lookup yields CDR1 SNHLY and CDR2 FYNNEI. The CDR3 length is 16 residues. V was pared by 4 bases and J by 1 base, with 13 bases between.

This chain links TRBV7-8 with TRBJ1-5; no definite D call. The CDR3 covers 15 residues. Germline V CDR1 and CDR2: SGHVS, FQNEAQ. Trimming removed 5 bases at V and 7 bases at J, with 18 bases between. CDR3 protein: CASSPRLGQQQPQHF. In nucleotides, the CDR3 is TGTGCCAGCAGCCCGCGGCTCGGGCAGCAACAGCCCCAGCATTTT.

The genes are TRBV29-1 and TRBJ1-1, with a possible D match to TRBD1 (5 bases). CDR3 length: 15 residues. Germline V gene sequence: CDR1 SQVTM, CDR2 ANQGSEA. Trimming cost V 5 bases and J 2 bases, with 18 bases left between them. The CDR3 bases are TGCAGCGTTCAATCTGGGGCCAGGGCTAACACTGAAGCTTTCTTT. Amino acid sequence: CSVQSGARANTEAFF.